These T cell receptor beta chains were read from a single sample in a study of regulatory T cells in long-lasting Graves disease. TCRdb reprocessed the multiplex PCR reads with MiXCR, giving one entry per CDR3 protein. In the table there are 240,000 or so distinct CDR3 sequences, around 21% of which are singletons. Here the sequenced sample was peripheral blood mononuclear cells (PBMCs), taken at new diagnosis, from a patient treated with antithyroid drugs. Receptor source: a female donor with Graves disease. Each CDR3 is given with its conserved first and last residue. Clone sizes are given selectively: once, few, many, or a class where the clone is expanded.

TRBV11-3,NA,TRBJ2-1,CASSFSSGTYNEQFF
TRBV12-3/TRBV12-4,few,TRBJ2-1,CASSPRPTYNEQFF
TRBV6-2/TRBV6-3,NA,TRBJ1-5,CASSTVPGQGGNQPQHF
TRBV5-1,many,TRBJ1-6,CASSVQGSSYNSPLHF
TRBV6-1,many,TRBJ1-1,CASSPVWAAVNTEAFF
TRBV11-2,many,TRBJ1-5,CASSVRGDKQPQHF
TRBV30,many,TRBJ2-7,CAWSVPEGGFYEQYF
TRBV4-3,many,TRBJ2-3,CASSQGPYSSTDTQYF
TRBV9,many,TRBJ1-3,CASSPRGTSGRNTIYF
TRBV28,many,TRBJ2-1,CASSLYLNEQFF
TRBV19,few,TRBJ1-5,CASRWGSKWSNQPQHF
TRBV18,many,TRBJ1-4,CASSTGTGGEKLFF
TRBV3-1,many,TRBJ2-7,CASSQGVERGSYEQYF
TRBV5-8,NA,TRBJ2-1,CTSSRQGVTYNEQFF
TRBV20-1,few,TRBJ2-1,CSAEGLGGVPNSYNEQFF
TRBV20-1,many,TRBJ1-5,CSASQGFYSNQPQHF
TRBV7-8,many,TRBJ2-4,CASSLRGQGGKNIQYF
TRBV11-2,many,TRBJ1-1,CASSLVGTQAFF
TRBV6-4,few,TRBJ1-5,CASSENRDQPQHF
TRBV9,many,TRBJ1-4,CASSVHLGGNEKLFF
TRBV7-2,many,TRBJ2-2,CASSSGTSGRVNTGELFF
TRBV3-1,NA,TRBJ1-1,CASSRHIDKDGAFF
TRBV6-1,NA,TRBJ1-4,CASSPAGRTEKLFF
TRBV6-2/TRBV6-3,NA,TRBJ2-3,CASSPRLAGTSTDTQYF
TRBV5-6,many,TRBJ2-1,CASSLAPGGGYNEQFF
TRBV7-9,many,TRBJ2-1,CASFRANQGYNEQFF
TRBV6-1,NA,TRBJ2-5,CASSAGTSGGIETQYF
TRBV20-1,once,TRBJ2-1,CSALNDGLAGGYNEQFF
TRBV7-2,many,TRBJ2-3,CASSAPGTGNTQYF
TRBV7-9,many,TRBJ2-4,CASSPGQGTNIQYF
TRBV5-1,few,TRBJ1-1,CASSHRGGGGEAFF
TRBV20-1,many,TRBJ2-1,CSAPTGPYNEQFF
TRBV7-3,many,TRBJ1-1,CASSPQGTGALWSPEAFF
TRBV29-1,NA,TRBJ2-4,CSVESRNKNIQYF
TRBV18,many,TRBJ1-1,CASSPQGQGFGTEAFF
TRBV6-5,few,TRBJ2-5,CASSSQDRGRLETQYF
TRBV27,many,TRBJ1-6,CASTGRHNSPLHF
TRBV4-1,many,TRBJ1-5,CASSPQDGGANQPQHF
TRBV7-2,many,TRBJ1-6,CASSPTTQNSPLHF
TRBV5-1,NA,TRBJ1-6,CASSLNGQFNSPLHF
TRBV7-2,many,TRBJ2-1,CASSQSRNNEQFF
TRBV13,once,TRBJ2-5,CASRPRKEGETQYF
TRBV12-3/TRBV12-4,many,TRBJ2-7,CASSNTPTVPSYEQYF
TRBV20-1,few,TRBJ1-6,CSARDIGTGTNPPLHF
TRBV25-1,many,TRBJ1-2,CASRDRGGYTF
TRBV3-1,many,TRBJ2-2,CASSQEIQGRGTGELFF
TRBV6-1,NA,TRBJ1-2,CASRKFARTGGVGYTF
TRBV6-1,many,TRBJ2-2,CASREGGAGGELFF
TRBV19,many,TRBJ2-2,CASSIGITGELFF
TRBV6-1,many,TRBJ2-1,CASKGWESVPYNEQFF
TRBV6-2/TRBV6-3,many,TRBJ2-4,CASNSQGNIQYF
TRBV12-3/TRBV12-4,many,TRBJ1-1,CASTGGYWNTEAFF
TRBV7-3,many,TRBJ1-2,CASSLTLDSGYTF
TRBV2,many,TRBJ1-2,CASSEAGGQFDGYTF
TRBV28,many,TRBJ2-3,CASSILAGVVADTQYF